The 32 T cell receptor beta chains reported below all come from one sample, sequenced in a study of cytomegalovirus exposure and HLA in healthy donors (dated by TCRdb to between 2016 and 2019). Library preparation was by the immunoSEQ multiplex PCR assay. A mixture of 60 forward primers for TCR Vbeta segments and 13 reverse primers for TCR Jbeta segments was used in the multiplex PCR. TCRdb carries this immuneACCESS record with in-frame sequences only. Its versions omit some clonotypes, under half of them owing to an unresolved V gene in the studies checked, with the rest unexplained. The sample's records list 200,000 to 250,000 clones. 0.9% to 1.4% of the sample lies in the top ten. The sample consisted of PBMCs. The receptor set was obtained from a girl aged 2 to 9 in good health and CMV-seropositive.

This rearrangement joins TRBV7-9 to TRBJ1-1, with 9 positions matching TRBD1. Germline trimming cut 1 base from V and 4 bases from J; bases unmatched to any gene: 7. The germline V gene encodes CDR1 SEHNR and CDR2 FQNEAQ (reference sequence). The CDR3 sequence is 16 residues long. CDR3 DNA: TGTGCCAGCAGCTTAGGGGGGACAGGGTTATCCACTGAAGCTTTCTTT. This translates into CASSLGGTGLSTEAFF.

A word on this clone: The junction and the germline gene differ at one end; a read error may be behind it. This chain uses TRBV28 with TRBJ1-4; 10 bases fit TRBD1. Looked up from germline, CDR1 is MDHEN and CDR2 is SYDVKM. CDR3 length equals 16 residues. In DNA form, the CDR3 reads TGTGCCAGCAGTCCCGACAGGGGGCAGGGGGGTGAAAAACTGCTTTTT. Its protein is CASSPDRGQGGEKLLF.

This sequence joins TRBV29-1 and TRBJ1-1; 7 bases fit TRBD1. The germline gives CDR1 SQVTM, CDR2 ANQGSEA. The CDR3 length is 12 residues. The V and J ends lost 2 bases and 8 bases, in that order; junction bases with no gene match: 5. CDR3 nucleotides: TGCAGCGTTGAAATGGACAGGCTCGAAGCTTTCTTT. Residues: CSVEMDRLEAFF.

The genes are TRBV19 and TRBJ2-7, with a weak D call TRBD1 (5 bases). There are 14 residues in the CDR3. V gave up 5 bases and J gave up 0 bases, with 11 bases separating them. Germline CDR1 and CDR2: LNHDA and SQIVND (reference sequence). CDR3 sequence reads: CASSSPTVSYEQYF. CDR3 sequence (DNA): TGTGCCAGTAGTTCCCCGACAGTCTCCTACGAGCAGTACTTC.

The rearrangement joins TRBV27 to TRBJ1-2; 10 nucleotides agree with TRBD1. CDR3 length: 14 residues. In germline, CDR1 is MNHEY, CDR2 SMNVEV (reference sequence). The V and J ends lost 6 bases and 7 bases, in that order; junction bases with no gene match: 8. The CDR3 sequence is CASSLRQGALGYTF. As DNA, the CDR3 is TGTGCCAGCAGCTTACGACAGGGGGCGCTTGGCTACACCTTC.

The chain carries TRBV5-1 and TRBJ2-1, with 9 positions matching TRBD2. Trimming at V came to 3 bases and at J to 3 bases, leaving 10 bases not matched to a gene. Germline V CDR1 and CDR2: SGHRS, YFSETQ. The CDR3 contains 17 residues. The CDR3 region is CASSSRRASGIYNEQFF. Written as DNA, the CDR3 is TGCGCCAGCAGCTCGCGCCGGGCTAGCGGGATCTACAATGAGCAGTTCTTC.

The genes are TRBV28 and TRBJ1-1; TRBD1 aligns across 7 bases. The length of the CDR3 is 14 residues. The V gene's germline CDR1 is MDHEN and CDR2 SYDVKM. Germline trimming cut 6 bases from V and 6 bases from J; bases unmatched to any gene: 10. The CDR3 bases are TGTGCCAGCAGGTCGACAGGGAGAATACCTGAAGCTTTCTTT. Its protein product is CASRSTGRIPEAFF. Looking up the rest from reference TRBV28 and TRBJ1-1 gives the full variable domain: DVKVTQSSRYLVKRTGEKVFLECVQDMDHENMFWYRQDPGLGLRLIYFSYDVKMKEKGDIPEGYSVSREKKERFSLILESASTNQTSMYLCASRSTGRIPEAFFGQGTRLTVV.

This chain links TRBV5-1 with TRBJ1-5, with D perhaps matching TRBD1 (5 bases). CDR1 is SGHRS, CDR2 YFSETQ, per germline. Trimming took off 5 bases at V and 5 bases at J, with 11 bases between the two ends. This CDR3 spans 13 amino acids. CDR3 sequence: CASRQGIDQPQHF. The CDR3 nucleotides are TGCGCCAGCAGGCAGGGTATCGATCAGCCCCAGCATTTT. Drawing the rest from reference TRBV5-1 and TRBJ1-5, the complete variable domain is KAGVTQTPRYLIKTRGQQVTLSCSPISGHRSVSWYQQTPGQGLQFLFEYFSETQRNKGNFPGRFSGRQFSNSRSEMNVSTLELGDSALYLCASRQGIDQPQHFGDGTRLSIL.

This chain links TRBV30 with TRBJ1-3; possible D gene TRBD1, 6 bases. V was trimmed by 3 bases and J by 2 bases, leaving 14 bases between them. The germline CDR1 and CDR2 sequences are GTSNPN and SVGIG (reference sequence). CDR3 size: 15 residues. The CDR3 coding sequence is TGTGCCTGGAGACGACGGGACAATCCTGGAAACACCATATATTTT. Amino acids: CAWRRRDNPGNTIYF.

The chain couples TRBV6-1 to TRBJ2-1; 9 bases agree with TRBD2. The CDR3 has 15 amino acids. V was clipped by 6 bases and J by 6 bases; unmatched bases: 9. The germline V gene encodes CDR1 MNHNS and CDR2 SASEGT. The CDR3 loop is CASSGVAGAVNEQFF. In DNA, the CDR3 is TGTGCCAGCAGCGGTGTAGCGGGAGCAGTCAATGAGCAGTTCTTC.

The genes are TRBV27 and TRBJ1-5, with D hard to call. Per the germline V gene, CDR1 is MNHEY and CDR2 is SMNVEV (reference sequence). Trimming removed 9 bases from V and 2 bases from J, with 11 bases in between. This CDR3 is 13 amino acids long. CDR3 sequence reads: CASSPARNQPQHF. The CDR3 coding sequence is TGTGCCAGTTCCCCAGCGCGCAATCAGCCCCAGCATTTT.

The chain employs TRBV4-1 and TRBJ1-1; no firm D call. Per germline, CDR1 MGHRA and CDR2 YSYEKL. CDR3 length equals 18 residues. V was cut by 1 base and J by 0 bases, with 18 bases left in between. The CDR3 reads CASSQVVFVRLMNTEAFF. The DNA of the CDR3 is TGCGCCAGCAGCCAAGTGGTTTTTGTGAGATTAATGAACACTGAAGCTTTCTTT.

The chain uses TRBV19 and TRBJ2-2; D remains unclear. This CDR3 region has 15 residues. The V and J ends lost 3 bases and 0 bases respectively, with 8 bases between them. Germline CDR1 reads LNHDA; CDR2 reads SQIVND (reference sequence). The DNA of the CDR3 is TGTGCCAGTAGTATCCACAGCCCGAACACCGGGGAGCTGTTTTTT. Amino acid sequence: CASSIHSPNTGELFF. Together with reference TRBV19 and TRBJ2-2, the CDR3 gives the full variable domain: DGGITQSPKYLFRKEGQNVTLSCEQNLNHDAMYWYRQDPGQGLRLIYYSQIVNDFQKGDIAEGYSVSREKKESFPLTVTSAQKNPTAFYLCASSIHSPNTGELFFGEGSRLTVL.

The CDR3 nucleotides read TGTGCCAGCAGCCTCGGACTAGCGGGAACCGGAGAGGAGACCCAGTACTTC. This gives the protein CASSLGLAGTGEETQYF. The gene calls are TRBV28 and TRBJ2-5, with TRBD2 matching 12 bases. In germline, CDR1 is MDHEN, CDR2 SYDVKM. The CDR3 extends over 17 amino acids. The V segment lost 6 bases and the J segment 5 bases; nucleotides outside the gene matches: 13.

The chain couples TRBV27 to TRBJ1-2; no reliable D call. The CDR3 spans 15 residues. Germline CDR1 reads MNHEY; CDR2 reads SMNVEV (reference sequence). V shed 5 bases and J shed 3 bases, with 16 bases lying between them. CDR3 amino acids: CASSPAMGGYYGYTF. DNA for the CDR3: TGTGCCAGCAGTCCCGCAATGGGCGGGTACTATGGCTACACCTTC.

V gene TRBV28 combines with J gene TRBJ2-7, with TRBD1 matching over 9 bases. Trimming at V came to 6 bases and at J to 7 bases, leaving 10 bases not matched to a gene. Germline CDR1 reads MDHEN; CDR2 reads SYDVKM. The CDR3 has 14 residues. CDR3 sequence: CASRGTGGFWEQYF. CDR3 DNA: TGTGCCAGCAGGGGAACAGGGGGCTTCTGGGAGCAGTACTTC.

V is TRBV11-2 and J is TRBJ2-2; D might be TRBD1 (6 bases). V lost 5 bases, J lost 1 base, and 11 bases lay in between. CDR1 is SGHAT and CDR2 is FQNNGV in the germline V gene. The CDR3 loop spans 15 amino acids. This chain's CDR3 is CASSLIRGNTGELFF. The CDR3 DNA reads TGTGCCAGCAGCCTGATCAGGGGGAACACCGGGGAGCTGTTTTTT. The full variable domain, in which reference TRBV11-2 and TRBJ2-2 provide the parts outside the CDR3, is EAGVAQSPRYKIIEKRQSVAFWCNPISGHATLYWYQQILGQGPKLLIQFQNNGVVDDSQLPKDRFSAERLKGVDSTLKIQPAKLEDSAVYLCASSLIRGNTGELFFGEGSRLTVL.

V is TRBV5-1 and J is TRBJ1-2; 11 nucleotides align to TRBD1. The germline CDR1 and CDR2 sequences are SGHRS and YFSETQ. After removal of 4 bases from V and 5 bases from J, the junction contained 7 bases not matched to a gene. The CDR3 has 15 residues. CDR3 loop: CASSEGTGGRYGYTF. In nucleotides, the CDR3 is TGCGCCAGCAGCGAAGGGACAGGGGGTCGGTATGGCTACACCTTC.

On this clone: The sample carries other DNA sequences with the same CDR3. The J gene is TRBJ1-1, the V gene TRBV28; tentatively, D is TRBD1 (6 bases). CDR1 is MDHEN and CDR2 is SYDVKM in the germline V gene. The CDR3 runs 16 residues. Trimming pared 4 bases from V and 2 bases from J, leaving 17 bases between. CDR3 sequence: CASSSKQGGLNTEAFF. Written as DNA, the CDR3 is TGTGCCAGCAGTTCAAAACAGGGAGGGTTAAACACTGAAGCTTTCTTT.

CDR3 sequence reads: CASSSWEAGVNTEAFF. The CDR3 DNA is TGCGCCAGCAGCTCCTGGGAGGCCGGAGTAAACACTGAAGCTTTCTTT. The chain joins TRBV4-1 to TRBJ1-1, with no clear D. CDR1 and CDR2 (germline): MGHRA, YSYEKL. Deletions cut 5 bases from V and 2 bases from J, with 18 bases between. CDR3 length: 16 amino acids.

V usage is TRBV27 and J usage is TRBJ2-2; D is possibly TRBD1 (5 bases). Trimming removed 3 bases at V and 5 bases at J, with 16 bases between. Germline assignment: CDR1 MNHEY and CDR2 SMNVEV (reference sequence). This CDR3 contains 16 residues. In DNA, the CDR3 is TGTGCCAGCAGTTTGGGAAGGGGTATAAGAACCGGGGAGCTGTTTTTT. Its protein is CASSLGRGIRTGELFF.

The chain employs TRBV2 and TRBJ2-7, with TRBD2 identical over 10 bases. Trimming at V came to 2 bases and at J to 3 bases, leaving 10 bases not matched to a gene. Looked up from germline, CDR1 is SNHLY and CDR2 is FYNNEI. The CDR3 loop spans 17 amino acids. This CDR3 reads CASSEPRSGTSVYEQYF. The DNA of the CDR3 is TGTGCCAGCAGTGAACCTCGCTCTGGGACTAGCGTCTACGAGCAGTACTTC.

The V call is TRBV5-6, the J call TRBJ2-1; D unresolved. Germline loops: CDR1 SGHDT, CDR2 YYEEEE. Trimming removed 0 bases from V and 9 bases from J, with 16 bases in between. This CDR3 spans 15 amino acids. The CDR3 region has the DNA TGTGCCAGCAGCTTGGGGCTAGTTCTGGCGCCTGAGCAGTTCTTC. Translation gives CASSLGLVLAPEQFF.

This chain links TRBV2 with TRBJ2-3; D not resolved. With 4 bases removed from V and 0 bases from J, the gap between germline ends came to 8 bases. The CDR3 is made up of 14 amino acids. Germline loops: CDR1 SNHLY, CDR2 FYNNEI. CDR3 amino acids: CASSVGPSTDTQYF. Written as DNA, the CDR3 is TGTGCCAGCAGTGTGGGCCCTAGCACAGATACGCAGTATTTT.

The DNA for the CDR3 is TGTGCCAGCAGCATAGGGGCCGGGGCGGGGGCGCACAATGAGCAGTTCTTC. Its protein is CASSIGAGAGAHNEQFF. V and J are TRBV7-2 and TRBJ2-1; D perhaps matches TRBD2 (7 bases). The CDR3 is made up of 17 amino acids. Germline V gives CDR1 SGHTA, CDR2 FQGNSA. Trimming took 5 bases from V and 5 from J, leaving 22 bases between them.

With respect to this clone: One end of the junction is discordant with germline, which a read error may explain. CDR3 nucleotide sequence: TGTGCCAGCAGCTTAGAACTAGCCGAAGACTCTTTC. Its protein product is CASSLELAEDSF. This chain connects TRBV7-9 to TRBJ2-7, with TRBD2 as a possible D gene (6 bases). The CDR3 has 12 residues. CDR1 is SEHNR and CDR2 is FQNEAQ in the germline V gene (reference sequence).

The V gene is TRBV6-5, the J gene TRBJ1-2; D not resolved. This CDR3 has 11 residues. Per the germline V gene, CDR1 is MNHEY and CDR2 is SVGAGI. Deletions cut 0 bases from V and 8 bases from J, with 4 bases between. CDR3 loop: CASSYSAGYTF. CDR3 nucleotides: TGTGCCAGCAGTTACTCGGCCGGCTACACCTTC.

The chain joins TRBV5-4 to TRBJ1-6; D call uncertain. The CDR3 length is 15 residues. Germline lookup yields CDR1 SGHNT and CDR2 YYREEE (reference sequence). V was pared by 4 bases and J by 8 bases, with 16 bases between. The DNA for the CDR3 is TGTGCCAGCAGCACTCGAACACCGGCGGATTCACCCCTCCACTTT. Its protein is CASSTRTPADSPLHF.

The rearrangement links TRBV19 to TRBJ1-2; tentatively, D is TRBD1 (6 bases). This CDR3 comprises 16 residues. The V end lost 1 base, the J end lost 2 bases, and 14 bases lay between the germline ends. Germline values: CDR1 LNHDA, CDR2 SQIVND (reference sequence). The CDR3 sequence: CASSIAYPTGNYGYTF. CDR3 in DNA: TGTGCCAGTAGTATAGCCTACCCGACAGGCAACTATGGCTACACCTTC.

This chain uses TRBV7-9 with TRBJ2-1; 11 bases align to TRBD2. CDR3 length equals 14 residues. Germline CDR1 reads SEHNR; CDR2 reads FQNEAQ (reference sequence). V dropped 3 bases and J dropped 12; count of bases not matched to a gene: 7. CDR3 sequence reads: CASSFSASGRSQFF. The CDR3 region has the DNA TGTGCCAGCAGCTTTAGCGCTAGCGGGAGGTCGCAGTTCTTC.

This sequence joins TRBV19 and TRBJ1-1; D is undetermined. The V gene lost 7 bases and the J gene lost 0 bases, with 6 bases spanning the gap. Per germline, CDR1 LNHDA and CDR2 SQIVND (reference sequence). CDR3 length equals 12 residues. The CDR3 reads CASNDMNTEAFF. The DNA of the CDR3 is TGTGCCAGTAACGACATGAACACTGAAGCTTTCTTT. Drawing the rest from reference TRBV19 and TRBJ1-1, the complete variable domain is DGGITQSPKYLFRKEGQNVTLSCEQNLNHDAMYWYRQDPGQGLRLIYYSQIVNDFQKGDIAEGYSVSREKKESFPLTVTSAQKNPTAFYLCASNDMNTEAFFGQGTRLTVV.

The V call is TRBV5-1, the J call TRBJ2-5; 8 bases are shared with TRBD1. The CDR3 has 14 residues. Germline CDR1 is SGHRS and CDR2 is YFSETQ. The ends lost 4 bases at V and 2 bases at J; junction bases unmatched: 4. As DNA, the CDR3 is TGCGCCAGCAGCCCCGGGGACAGGCAAGAGACCCAGTACTTC. Its translation is CASSPGDRQETQYF.